Below, 28 T cell receptor beta chains from the same sample are listed, as sequenced in a study of identical twins. TCRdb reprocessed the 5' RACE reads with MiXCR, giving one entry per CDR3 protein. The sample contains fewer than 250,000 distinct CDR3 sequences, 5.5% to 8% of which appear only once. These sequences were also reported in another study, on yellow fever vaccine responses in identical twins.

Material for sequencing was memory (CD45RO+) T cells sorted from blood. The receptors were sampled from a woman aged 18-30 years in good health.

The chain joins TRBV20-1 to TRBJ2-3; weak D call: TRBD1 (6 bases). The germline CDR1 and CDR2 sequences are DFQATT and SNEGSKA (reference sequence). V gave up 4 bases and J gave up 4 bases, with 18 bases separating them. The CDR3 is 15 residues long. The chain's CDR3 is CSANPGQLLADTQYF. The CDR3 DNA is TGCAGTGCTAACCCGGGACAACTCCTAGCAGATACGCAGTATTTT.

This chain uses TRBV10-3 with TRBJ2-1; D possibly uses TRBD1 or TRBD2 (5 bases each). This CDR3 is built from 15 residues. Germline V gene data show CDR1 as ENHRY and CDR2 as SYGVKD. Trimming removed 0 bases at V and 7 bases at J, with 13 bases between. The CDR3 nucleotides read TGTGCCATCAGTGAGTCTAGTGGGACGCTAAATGAGCAGTTCTTC. This codes for CAISESSGTLNEQFF.

On this clonotype: It may be a read error: a sequence one base away is much more abundant. V and J are TRBV12-3 or TRBV12-4 and TRBJ2-3; the match to TRBD2 covers 9 bases. The length of the CDR3 is 17 residues. The CDR3 protein is CACSSFSGSGGTDTQYF. In DNA form, the CDR3 reads TGTGCCTGCAGTTCTTTTAGCGGGAGCGGGGGCACAGATACGCAGTATTTT.

The rearrangement uses TRBV10-1 and TRBJ2-7, with D unresolved. Trimming cost V 4 bases and J 5 bases, with 9 bases left between them. CDR1 and CDR2 from the germline V gene are WNHNN and SYGVQD (reference sequence). The CDR3 loop spans 12 amino acids. CDR3: CASSGRLDEQYV. The CDR3 nucleotides read TGCGCCAGCAGTGGCCGTTTGGACGAGCAGTACGTC.

This clonotype was detected ten times or more. The chain combines TRBV7-9 with TRBJ1-4; D remains unclear. This CDR3 has 11 residues. V lost 5 bases, J lost 15 bases, and 13 bases lay in between. Germline V CDR1 and CDR2: SEHNR, FQNEAQ (reference sequence). The CDR3 DNA is TGTGCCAGCAGCGGCCGGGAAGCGGTGTTTTTT. This translates into CASSGREAVFF.

This clonotype was seen a few times. The chain employs TRBV7-2 and TRBJ2-1; the match to TRBD2 covers 9 bases. V was clipped by 5 bases and J by 7 bases; unmatched bases: 12. Germline CDR1 reads SGHTA; CDR2 reads FQGNSA. The CDR3 sequence is 16 residues long. This chain's CDR3 is CASSQAGLAGINEQFF. In DNA form, the CDR3 reads TGTGCCAGCAGCCAGGCGGGGCTAGCGGGAATAAATGAGCAGTTCTTC.

This clonotype was seen repeatedly, ten times or more. The rearrangement links TRBV2 to TRBJ2-3; D not certain. V was trimmed by 3 bases and J by 2 bases, leaving 9 bases between them. CDR3 length: 14 amino acids. Germline lookup yields CDR1 SNHLY and CDR2 FYNNEI. The chain's CDR3 is CASSDATHTDTQYF. The CDR3 nucleotides read TGTGCCAGCAGTGATGCGACACACACAGATACGCAGTATTTT.

The chain joins TRBV3-1 to TRBJ2-1; 7 nucleotides align to TRBD2. V was pared by 5 bases and J by 6 bases, with 7 bases of the junction left unmatched. The CDR3 sequence is 14 residues long. Germline V gene sequence: CDR1 LGHDT, CDR2 YNNKEL (reference sequence). The CDR3 region has the DNA TGTGCCAGCAGCTCAGAATGGGGGGGCAATGAGCAGTTCTTC. As protein: CASSSEWGGNEQFF.

The chain couples TRBV11-3 to TRBJ2-3; D unclear. The CDR3 covers 13 residues. V shed 5 bases and J shed 2 bases, with 8 bases lying between them. CDR1 is SGHNT, CDR2 YENEEA, per germline. This CDR3 is CASSGDNTDTQYF. CDR3 bases: TGTGCCAGCAGCGGGGATAACACAGATACGCAGTATTTT.

This clonotype came up many times. The chain uses TRBV5-1 and TRBJ2-1, with 16 bases identical to TRBD2. The CDR3 sequence is 18 residues long. Germline assignment: CDR1 SGHRS and CDR2 YFSETQ. V was clipped by 4 bases and J by 0 bases; unmatched bases: 4. CDR3 nucleotide sequence: TGCGCCAGCAGCCTCGGGACTAGCGGGAGGGCCTCCTACAATGAGCAGTTCTTC. Residues: CASSLGTSGRASYNEQFF. Together with reference TRBV5-1 and TRBJ2-1, the CDR3 gives the full variable domain: KAGVTQTPRYLIKTRGQQVTLSCSPISGHRSVSWYQQTPGQGLQFLFEYFSETQRNKGNFPGRFSGRQFSNSRSEMNVSTLELGDSALYLCASSLGTSGRASYNEQFFGPGTRLTVL.

V and J are TRBV19 and TRBJ1-1; no definite D call. CDR3 length: 11 residues. Looked up from germline, CDR1 is LNHDA and CDR2 is SQIVND (reference sequence). Trimming took 10 bases from V and 7 from J, leaving 13 bases between them. The CDR3 reads CATARQLEAFF. CDR3 bases: TGTGCCACCGCCCGGCAGCTTGAAGCTTTCTTT.

V is TRBV6-5 and J is TRBJ2-7; D is unresolved. The CDR3 extends over 15 amino acids. Germline V CDR1 and CDR2: MNHEY, SVGAGI. The ends were cut back, 0 bases at V and 2 bases at J, with 11 bases in the middle. The CDR3 protein is CASSYSIAAPYEQYF. In DNA, the CDR3 is TGTGCCAGCAGTTACTCGATCGCCGCCCCCTACGAGCAGTACTTC.

In its sample, this clonotype was seen many times. The rearrangement joins TRBV6-2 or TRBV6-3 to TRBJ2-7; 11 bases fit TRBD1. V shed 6 bases, J shed 4 bases, and the junction held 8 bases outside the gene matches. CDR1 MNHEY and CDR2 SVGEGT come from the germline V gene. The CDR3 runs to 15 residues. The CDR3 region has the DNA TGTGCCAGCAGCCCACCCGGGACAGGGGGTTACGAGCAGTACTTC. Encoded protein: CASSPPGTGGYEQYF.

The table lists this clonotype with many counts. The rearrangement links TRBV5-1 to TRBJ2-2, with D tentatively TRBD2 (6 bases). Germline CDR1 reads SGHRS; CDR2 reads YFSETQ. The CDR3 is made up of 15 amino acids. Trimming stripped 5 bases from V and 4 bases from J, with 15 bases between. Here the CDR3 DNA reads TGCGCCAGCAGAGTGCGGGGCTCAAGCACCGGGGAGCTGTTTTTT. It is translated as CASRVRGSSTGELFF.

This clonotype was seen only once. The CDR3 region has the DNA TGTGCCAGCAGAGGGACTAGCGGGGGGCGTGGGACCCAGTACTTC. Encoded protein: CASRGTSGGRGTQYF. The chain uses TRBV12-3 or TRBV12-4 and TRBJ2-5; 15 positions agree with TRBD2. The CDR3 spans 15 residues. V shed 6 bases, J shed 7 bases, and the junction held 6 bases outside the gene matches.

V and J are TRBV2 and TRBJ2-6, with a possible D match to TRBD2 (6 bases). The CDR3 contains 13 residues. Deletions cut 10 bases from V and 4 bases from J, with 11 bases between. Germline V gene data show CDR1 as SNHLY and CDR2 as FYNNEI. CDR3 protein: CAKGTPGANVLTF. CDR3 DNA: TGTGCCAAGGGGACTCCCGGGGCCAACGTCCTGACTTTC.

This clonotype has ten or more counts. The chain recombines TRBV12-3 or TRBV12-4 with TRBJ1-3; D is unresolved. Deletions cut 6 bases from V and 5 bases from J, with 5 bases between. CDR3 length: 11 residues. The CDR3 region is CASRLRNTIYF. DNA of the CDR3: TGTGCCAGCAGGTTGAGAAACACCATATATTTT.

The rearrangement joins TRBV4-1 to TRBJ2-5, with D perhaps TRBD1 (7 bases). This CDR3 has 16 amino acids. Germline values: CDR1 MGHRA, CDR2 YSYEKL. V gave up 1 base and J gave up 2 bases, with 14 bases separating them. This CDR3 is CASSQASTGRQETQYF. The CDR3 nucleotides are TGCGCCAGCAGCCAAGCGTCGACAGGGAGGCAAGAGACCCAGTACTTC.

The table lists this clonotype with a few counts. The chain carries TRBV20-1 and TRBJ2-7, with 11 bases lining up with TRBD1. The J segment lost 3 bases and the V segment lost 2 bases, leaving 3 bases of the junction unmatched. The CDR3 is 14 amino acids. Germline CDR1 reads DFQATT; CDR2 reads SNEGSKA (reference sequence). In DNA form, the CDR3 reads TGCAGTGCTAGATCGGACAGGGGGCACTACGAGCAGTACTTC. It yields the protein CSARSDRGHYEQYF.

The chain uses TRBV15 and TRBJ2-3; possibly TRBD1 for D (5 bases). Germline V CDR1 and CDR2: LNHNV, YYDKDF (reference sequence). This CDR3 is built from 18 residues. Deletions cut 0 bases from V and 2 bases from J, with 18 bases between. For the CDR3, the DNA is TGTGCCACCAGCAGAGATCCCCAGGGTCGCCTTACCACAGATACGCAGTATTTT. Protein: CATSRDPQGRLTTDTQYF. Filled out from reference TRBV15 and TRBJ2-3, the complete variable domain reads DAMVIQNPRYQVTQFGKPVTLSCSQTLNHNVMYWYQQKSSQAPKLLFHYYDKDFNNEADTPDNFQSRRPNTSFCFLDIRSPGLGDTAMYLCATSRDPQGRLTTDTQYFGPGTRLTVL.

This clonotype came up many times. The chain has TRBV20-1 and TRBJ2-2; D possibly corresponds to TRBD2 (5 bases). The CDR3 has 15 residues. Germline V gives CDR1 DFQATT, CDR2 SNEGSKA (reference sequence). The V and J ends lost 3 bases and 3 bases respectively, with 14 bases between them. CDR3: CSARRGSEDTGELFF. The CDR3 bases are TGCAGTGCTAGGCGTGGTAGCGAGGACACCGGGGAGCTGTTTTTT.

In its sample, this clonotype was seen a few times. V and J are TRBV24-1 and TRBJ2-5; D not certain. This CDR3 has 11 residues. The V and J ends lost 9 bases and 2 bases respectively, with 6 bases between them. Germline CDR1 KGHDR, CDR2 SFDVKD. The CDR3 region is CATGRQETQYF. As DNA, the CDR3 is TGTGCCACCGGAAGACAAGAGACCCAGTACTTC.

This clonotype was recorded a few times. The chain recombines TRBV5-1 with TRBJ2-1; either TRBD1 or TRBD2 may supply D (7 bases each). The CDR3 has 13 residues. V gave up 4 bases and J gave up 16 bases, with 21 bases separating them. Germline lookup yields CDR1 SGHRS and CDR2 YFSETQ. The CDR3 is CASSPRGGNERFF. The CDR3 coding sequence is TGCGCCAGCAGCCCCAGGGGGGGCAATGAGCGTTTCTTC.

CDR3 amino acids: CASSIRDRNSEAFF. CDR3 DNA: TGTGCCAGCAGCATCCGGGACAGGAATAGTGAAGCTTTCTTT. The V and J genes are TRBV7-8 and TRBJ1-1, with 8 bases fitting TRBD1. Germline V lookup: CDR1 SGHVS, CDR2 FQNEAQ. The CDR3 consists of 14 residues. Trimming cost V 5 bases and J 7 bases; bases outside gene matches: 9.

This clonotype was recorded at least ten times. The conserved phenylalanine or tryptophan normally closing the CDR3 is absent here, so this likely arose from a read error. Because the CDR3's place on the DNA is in doubt, the DNA is left out and the CDR3 is given as listed by TCRdb. The rearrangement joins TRBV7-9 to TRBJ2-1; the D call of TRBD1 is as the table states it, not checked on the DNA. The CDR3 spans 13 residues, counting both ends. The V gene's germline CDR1 is SEHNR and CDR2 FQNEAQ (reference sequence). The CDR3: CASSQALGATGPL.

This clonotype was detected a few times. The V and J genes are TRBV11-2 and TRBJ2-7; TRBD1 might be the D (6 bases). V was clipped by 4 bases and J by 4 bases, with 14 bases between them. The CDR3 contains 14 residues. CDR1 is SGHAT and CDR2 is FQNNGV in the germline V gene. CDR3 amino acids: CASSSRGGQYEQYF. CDR3 coding DNA: TGTGCCAGCAGCTCCAGAGGGGGACAATACGAGCAGTACTTC. The full variable domain, rest sourced from reference TRBV11-2 and TRBJ2-7, is EAGVAQSPRYKIIEKRQSVAFWCNPISGHATLYWYQQILGQGPKLLIQFQNNGVVDDSQLPKDRFSAERLKGVDSTLKIQPAKLEDSAVYLCASSSRGGQYEQYFGPGTRLTVT.

V usage is TRBV7-9 and J usage is TRBJ2-5, with a tentative D call TRBD1 (5 bases). V was shortened by 5 bases and J by 5 bases, with 12 bases between the two germline ends. The germline CDR1 and CDR2 sequences are SEHNR and FQNEAQ (reference sequence). This CDR3 is built from 13 residues. The CDR3 protein is CASSATEVETQYF. CDR3 DNA sequence: TGTGCCAGCAGCGCGACAGAGGTGGAGACCCAGTACTTC.

This chain links TRBV25-1 with TRBJ2-2, with D hard to call. This CDR3 comprises 11 residues. Germline V lookup: CDR1 MGHDK, CDR2 SYGVNS. Trimming left V 7 bases short and J 6 bases short, with 6 bases between. The CDR3: CASTAAGELFF. The CDR3 bases are TGTGCCAGCACTGCTGCCGGGGAGCTGTTTTTT.